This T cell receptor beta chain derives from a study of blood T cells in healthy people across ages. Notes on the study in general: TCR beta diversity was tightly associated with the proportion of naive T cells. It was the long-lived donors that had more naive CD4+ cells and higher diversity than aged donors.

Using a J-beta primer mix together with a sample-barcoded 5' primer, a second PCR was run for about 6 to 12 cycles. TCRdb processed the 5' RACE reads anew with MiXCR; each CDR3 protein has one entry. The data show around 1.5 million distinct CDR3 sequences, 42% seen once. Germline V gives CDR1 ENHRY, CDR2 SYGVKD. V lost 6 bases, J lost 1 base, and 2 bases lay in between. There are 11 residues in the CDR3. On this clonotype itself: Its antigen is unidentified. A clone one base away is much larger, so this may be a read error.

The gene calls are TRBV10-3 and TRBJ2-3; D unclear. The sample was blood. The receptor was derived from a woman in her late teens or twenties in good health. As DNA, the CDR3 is TGTGCCATCAGCCGCACAGATACGCAGTATTTT. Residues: CAISRTDTQYF.